The present T cell receptor beta chain was sequenced within a study of control samples from healthy donors and cancer patients. CDR3 length equals 20 residues. Generated by immunoSEQ multiplex PCR, the TCRdb table keeps only in-frame clones and is missing some. The sample includes some 130,000 clones, just under 90% seen only once; the top ten take approximately 8%. The source material was PBMCs. This sequence originates from a man aged 50-60 years with head and neck cancer. The chain is built from TRBV21-1 and TRBJ2-4; the DNA was not used to check the table's D call, TRBD1. TRBV21-1 is designated a pseudogene. The DNA for the CDR3 is TGTGCCAGCAGCGGGCATGGACAGGGGACAACCGCCCTAGCCAAAAACATTCAGTACTTC. It is translated as CASSGHGQGTTALAKNIQYF.